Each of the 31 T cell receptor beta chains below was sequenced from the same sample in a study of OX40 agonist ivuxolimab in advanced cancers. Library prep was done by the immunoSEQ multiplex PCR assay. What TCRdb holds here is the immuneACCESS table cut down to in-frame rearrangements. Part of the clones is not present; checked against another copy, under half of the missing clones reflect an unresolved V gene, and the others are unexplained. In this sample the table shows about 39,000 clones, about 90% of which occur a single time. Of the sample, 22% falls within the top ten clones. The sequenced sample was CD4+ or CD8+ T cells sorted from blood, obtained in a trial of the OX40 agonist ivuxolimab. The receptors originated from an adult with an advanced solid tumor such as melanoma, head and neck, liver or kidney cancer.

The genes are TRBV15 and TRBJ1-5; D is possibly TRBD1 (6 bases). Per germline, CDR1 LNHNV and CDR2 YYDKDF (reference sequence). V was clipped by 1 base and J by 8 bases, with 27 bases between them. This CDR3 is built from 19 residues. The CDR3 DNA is TGTGCCACCAGCAGAGCCCGGGACACACTCAAGGTTATTTATAAGCCCCAGCATTTT. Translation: CATSRARDTLKVIYKPQHF.

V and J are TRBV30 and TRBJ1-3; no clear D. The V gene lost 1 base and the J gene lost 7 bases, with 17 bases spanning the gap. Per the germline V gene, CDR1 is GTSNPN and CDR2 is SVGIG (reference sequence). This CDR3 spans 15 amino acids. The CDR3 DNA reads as TGTGCCTGGAGTGGGGAGGGAATAGCGAGCAACACCATATATTTT. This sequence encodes CAWSGEGIASNTIYF.

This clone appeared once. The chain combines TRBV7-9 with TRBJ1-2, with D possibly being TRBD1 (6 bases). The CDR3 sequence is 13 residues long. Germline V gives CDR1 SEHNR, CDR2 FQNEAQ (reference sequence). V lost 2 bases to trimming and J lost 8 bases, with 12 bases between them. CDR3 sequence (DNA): TGTGCCAGCAGCTTATCAGGGGATAACGGCTACACCTTC. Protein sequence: CASSLSGDNGYTF. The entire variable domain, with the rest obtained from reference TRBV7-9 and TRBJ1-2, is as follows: DTGVSQNPRHKITKRGQNVTFRCDPISEHNRLYWYRQTLGQGPEFLTYFQNEAQLEKSRLLSDRFSAERPKGSFSTLEIQRTEQGDSAMYLCASSLSGDNGYTFGSGTRLTVV.

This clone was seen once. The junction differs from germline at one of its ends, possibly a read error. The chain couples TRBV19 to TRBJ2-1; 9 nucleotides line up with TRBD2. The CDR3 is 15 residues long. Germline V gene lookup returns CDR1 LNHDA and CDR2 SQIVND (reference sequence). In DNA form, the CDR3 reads TGTGCCAGTTCAGATAGCGGGAGCTCCTTCAATGAGCAGTTCTTC. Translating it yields CASSDSGSSFNEQFF. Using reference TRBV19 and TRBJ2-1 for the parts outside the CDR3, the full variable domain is DGGITQSPKYLFRKEGQNVTLSCEQNLNHDAMYWYRQDPGQGLRLIYYSQIVNDFQKGDIAEGYSVSREKKESFPLTVTSAQKNPTAFYLCASSDSGSSFNEQFFGPGTRLTVL.

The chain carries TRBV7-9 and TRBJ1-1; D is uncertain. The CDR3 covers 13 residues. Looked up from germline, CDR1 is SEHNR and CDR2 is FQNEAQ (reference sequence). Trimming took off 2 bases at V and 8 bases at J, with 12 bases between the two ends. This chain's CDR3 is CASSLLNSKEAFF. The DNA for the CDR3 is TGTGCCAGCAGCTTACTAAATTCCAAGGAAGCTTTCTTT. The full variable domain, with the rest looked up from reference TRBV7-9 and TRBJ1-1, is DTGVSQNPRHKITKRGQNVTFRCDPISEHNRLYWYRQTLGQGPEFLTYFQNEAQLEKSRLLSDRFSAERPKGSFSTLEIQRTEQGDSAMYLCASSLLNSKEAFFGQGTRLTVV.

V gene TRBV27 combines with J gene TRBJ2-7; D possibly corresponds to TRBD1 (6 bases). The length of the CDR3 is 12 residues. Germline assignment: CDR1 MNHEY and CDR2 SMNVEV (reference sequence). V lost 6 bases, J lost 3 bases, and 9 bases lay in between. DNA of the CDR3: TGTGCCAGCAGCGAAGGGGGCTACGAGCAGTACTTC. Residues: CASSEGGYEQYF.

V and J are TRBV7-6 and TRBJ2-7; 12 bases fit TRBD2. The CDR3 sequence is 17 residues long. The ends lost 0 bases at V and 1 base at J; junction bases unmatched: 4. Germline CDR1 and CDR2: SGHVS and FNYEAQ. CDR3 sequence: CASSLAQGLAGSYEQYF. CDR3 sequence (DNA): TGTGCCAGCAGCTTAGCGCAAGGACTAGCGGGATCCTACGAGCAGTACTTC.

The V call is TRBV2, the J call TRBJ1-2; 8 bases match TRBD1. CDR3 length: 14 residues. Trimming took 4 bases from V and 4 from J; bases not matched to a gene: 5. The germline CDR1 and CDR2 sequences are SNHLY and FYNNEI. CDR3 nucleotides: TGTGCCAGCAGTGGCCGGGACAGGATCTATGGCTACACCTTC. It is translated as CASSGRDRIYGYTF.

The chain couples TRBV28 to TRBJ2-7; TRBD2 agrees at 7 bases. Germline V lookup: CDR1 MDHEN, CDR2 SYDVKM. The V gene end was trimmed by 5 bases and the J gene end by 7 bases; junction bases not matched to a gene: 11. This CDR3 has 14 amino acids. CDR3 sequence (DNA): TGTGCCAGCAGTCCCCCCCGCGCGGGGGAGGAGCAGTACTTC. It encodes CASSPPRAGEEQYF.

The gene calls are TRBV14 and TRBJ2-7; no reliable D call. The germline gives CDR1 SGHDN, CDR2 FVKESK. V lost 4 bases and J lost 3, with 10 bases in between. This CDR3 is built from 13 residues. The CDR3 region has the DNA TGTGCCAGCAGCCCCCAATGGGGCTACGAGCAGTACTTC. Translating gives CASSPQWGYEQYF.

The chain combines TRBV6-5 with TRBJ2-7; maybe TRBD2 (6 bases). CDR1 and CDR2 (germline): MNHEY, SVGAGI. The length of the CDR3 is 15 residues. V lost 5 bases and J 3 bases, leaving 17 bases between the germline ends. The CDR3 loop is CASSARGAGYYEQYF. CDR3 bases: TGTGCCAGCAGTGCTCGCGGAGCGGGCTACTACGAGCAGTACTTC.

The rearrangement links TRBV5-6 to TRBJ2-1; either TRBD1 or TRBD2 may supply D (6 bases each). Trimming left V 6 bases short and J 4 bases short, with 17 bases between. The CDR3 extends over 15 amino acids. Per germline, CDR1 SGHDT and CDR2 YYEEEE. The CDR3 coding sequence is TGTGCCAGCACTTCTGGAGGGGGGTTTTACAATGAGCAGTTCTTC. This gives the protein CASTSGGGFYNEQFF.

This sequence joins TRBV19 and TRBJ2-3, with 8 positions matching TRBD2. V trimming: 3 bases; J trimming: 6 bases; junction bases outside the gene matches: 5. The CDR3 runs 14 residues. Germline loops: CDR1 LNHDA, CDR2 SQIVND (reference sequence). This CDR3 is CASSMEREFDTQYF. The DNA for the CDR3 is TGTGCCAGTAGTATGGAGCGGGAGTTTGATACGCAGTATTTT.

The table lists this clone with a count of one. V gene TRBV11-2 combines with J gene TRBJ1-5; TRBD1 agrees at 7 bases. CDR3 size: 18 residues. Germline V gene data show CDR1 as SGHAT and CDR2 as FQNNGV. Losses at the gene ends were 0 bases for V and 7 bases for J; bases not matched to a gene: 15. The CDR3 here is CASSLDFRQGGKKQPQHF. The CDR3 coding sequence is TGTGCCAGCAGCTTAGATTTCCGACAGGGCGGAAAAAAGCAGCCCCAGCATTTT.

CDR3 nucleotides: TGCGCCAGCAGCTTGGAAACTAGCGGGCCCCCCTACGAGCAGTACTTC. Its protein is CASSLETSGPPYEQYF. V gene TRBV5-1 combines with J gene TRBJ2-7; the match to TRBD2 covers 9 bases. With 0 bases clipped from V and 2 bases from J, the junction kept 6 bases outside the gene matches. CDR1 SGHRS and CDR2 YFSETQ come from the germline V gene. The CDR3 is 16 amino acids.

The CDR3 nucleotides are TGTGCCAGCAGTGAGAGGGCCTACGAGCAGTACTTC. This gives the protein CASSERAYEQYF. V and J are TRBV2 and TRBJ2-7; D might be TRBD2 (5 bases). Germline CDR1 reads SNHLY; CDR2 reads FYNNEI. There are 12 residues in the CDR3. V lost 3 bases and J lost 2, with 5 bases in between.

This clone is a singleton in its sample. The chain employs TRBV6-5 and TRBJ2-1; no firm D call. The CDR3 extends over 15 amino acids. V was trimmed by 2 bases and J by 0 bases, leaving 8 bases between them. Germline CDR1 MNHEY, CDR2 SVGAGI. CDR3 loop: CASSYDRSSYNEQFF. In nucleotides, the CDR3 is TGTGCCAGCAGTTACGACCGTAGCTCCTACAATGAGCAGTTCTTC.

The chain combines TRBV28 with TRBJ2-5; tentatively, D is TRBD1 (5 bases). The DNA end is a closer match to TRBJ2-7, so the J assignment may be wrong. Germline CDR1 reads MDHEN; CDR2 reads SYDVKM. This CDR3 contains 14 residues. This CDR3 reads CASSFQQEAYEQYF. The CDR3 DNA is TGTGCCAGCAGTTTTCAACAGGAAGCCTACGAGCAGTACTTC.

The CDR3 here is CASSSGGDLTNEKLFF. The CDR3 DNA follows: TGTGCCAGCAGCAGTGGGGGAGATCTTACTAATGAAAAACTGTTTTTT. V and J are TRBV28 and TRBJ1-4; D might be TRBD1 (5 bases). The CDR3 has 16 amino acids. Germline loops: CDR1 MDHEN, CDR2 SYDVKM. Between the trimmed V and J ends, which lost 6 bases and 2 bases, there was a span of 16 bases.

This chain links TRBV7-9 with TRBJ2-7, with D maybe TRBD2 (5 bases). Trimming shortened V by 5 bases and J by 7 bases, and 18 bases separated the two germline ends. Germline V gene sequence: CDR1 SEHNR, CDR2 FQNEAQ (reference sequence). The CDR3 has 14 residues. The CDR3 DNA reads TGTGCCAGCAGCCCGGCGGAGGAGCCCAGAGAGCAGTACTTC. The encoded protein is CASSPAEEPREQYF.

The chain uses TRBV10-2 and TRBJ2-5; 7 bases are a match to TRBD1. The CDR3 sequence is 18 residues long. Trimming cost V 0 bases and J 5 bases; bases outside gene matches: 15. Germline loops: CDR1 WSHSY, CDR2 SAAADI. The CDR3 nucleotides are TGCGCCAGCAGTGAGTCGACAATTCCAGGGGGAGATGTGGAGACCCAGTACTTC. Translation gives CASSESTIPGGDVETQYF.

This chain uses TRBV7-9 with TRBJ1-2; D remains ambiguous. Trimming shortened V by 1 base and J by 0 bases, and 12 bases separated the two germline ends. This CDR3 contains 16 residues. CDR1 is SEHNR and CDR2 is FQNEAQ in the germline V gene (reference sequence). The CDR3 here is CASSLVAMRTNYGYTF. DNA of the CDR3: TGTGCCAGCAGCTTAGTTGCCATGAGGACTAACTATGGCTACACCTTC.

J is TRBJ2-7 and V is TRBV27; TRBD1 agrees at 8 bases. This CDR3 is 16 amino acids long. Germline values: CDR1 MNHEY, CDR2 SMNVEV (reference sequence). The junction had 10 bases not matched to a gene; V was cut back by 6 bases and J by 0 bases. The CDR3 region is CASSFLGTGLSYEQYF. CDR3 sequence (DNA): TGTGCCAGCAGCTTTCTGGGGACAGGACTCTCCTACGAGCAGTACTTC.

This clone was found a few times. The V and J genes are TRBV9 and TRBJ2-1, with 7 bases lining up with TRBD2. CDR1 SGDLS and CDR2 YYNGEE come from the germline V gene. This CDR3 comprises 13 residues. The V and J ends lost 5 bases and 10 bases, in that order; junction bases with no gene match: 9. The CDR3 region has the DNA TGTGCCAGCAGAGAGGGACTATCTGGGGAGCAGTTCTTC. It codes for CASREGLSGEQFF.

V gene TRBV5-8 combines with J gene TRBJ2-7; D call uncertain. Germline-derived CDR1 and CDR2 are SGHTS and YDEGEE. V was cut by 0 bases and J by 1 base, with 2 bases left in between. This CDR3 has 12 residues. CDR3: CASSLVSYEQYF. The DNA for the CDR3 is TGTGCCAGCAGCTTGGTTTCCTACGAGCAGTACTTC.

CDR3 region: CASSHEPGQGPTDTQYF. As DNA, the CDR3 is TGTGCCAGCAGCCATGAACCGGGACAGGGGCCTACAGATACGCAGTATTTT. The V gene is TRBV4-2, the J gene TRBJ2-3; 10 nucleotides line up with TRBD1. The J segment lost 3 bases and the V segment lost 3 bases, leaving 9 bases of the junction unmatched. This CDR3 has 17 amino acids. Germline CDR1 LGHNA, CDR2 YNFKEQ.

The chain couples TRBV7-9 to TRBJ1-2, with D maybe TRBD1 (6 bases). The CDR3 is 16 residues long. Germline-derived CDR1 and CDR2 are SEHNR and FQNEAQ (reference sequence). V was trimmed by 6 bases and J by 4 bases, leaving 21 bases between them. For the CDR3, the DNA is TGTGCCAGCAGGGGCCCACGGGGGGGCGCCGGCTATGGCTACACCTTC. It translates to CASRGPRGGAGYGYTF.

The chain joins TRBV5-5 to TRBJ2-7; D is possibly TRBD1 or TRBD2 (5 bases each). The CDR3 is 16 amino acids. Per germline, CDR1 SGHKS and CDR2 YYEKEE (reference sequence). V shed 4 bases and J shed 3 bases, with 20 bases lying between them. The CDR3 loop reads CASSLRGVALGYEQYF. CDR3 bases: TGTGCCAGCAGCCTGAGAGGGGTCGCGCTCGGCTACGAGCAGTACTTC.

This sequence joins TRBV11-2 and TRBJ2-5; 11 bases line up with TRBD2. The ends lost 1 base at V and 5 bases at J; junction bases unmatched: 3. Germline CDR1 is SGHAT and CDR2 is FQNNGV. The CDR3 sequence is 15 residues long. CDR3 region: CASSLGTSGSETQYF. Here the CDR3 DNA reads TGTGCCAGCAGCTTAGGAACTAGCGGGAGTGAGACCCAGTACTTC.

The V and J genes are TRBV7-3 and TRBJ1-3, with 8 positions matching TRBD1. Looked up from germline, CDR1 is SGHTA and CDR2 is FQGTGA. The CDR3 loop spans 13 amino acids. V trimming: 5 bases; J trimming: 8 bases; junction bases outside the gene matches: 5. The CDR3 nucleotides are TGTGCCAGCAGCCTCTACAGGGGGGACACCATATATTTT. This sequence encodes CASSLYRGDTIYF.

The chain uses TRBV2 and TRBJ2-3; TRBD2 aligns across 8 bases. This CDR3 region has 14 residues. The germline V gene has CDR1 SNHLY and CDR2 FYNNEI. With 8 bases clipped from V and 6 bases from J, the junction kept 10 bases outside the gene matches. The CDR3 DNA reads TGTGCCAGCCAGCTAACGGGAGGGCCGGATACGCAGTATTTT. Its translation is CASQLTGGPDTQYF.